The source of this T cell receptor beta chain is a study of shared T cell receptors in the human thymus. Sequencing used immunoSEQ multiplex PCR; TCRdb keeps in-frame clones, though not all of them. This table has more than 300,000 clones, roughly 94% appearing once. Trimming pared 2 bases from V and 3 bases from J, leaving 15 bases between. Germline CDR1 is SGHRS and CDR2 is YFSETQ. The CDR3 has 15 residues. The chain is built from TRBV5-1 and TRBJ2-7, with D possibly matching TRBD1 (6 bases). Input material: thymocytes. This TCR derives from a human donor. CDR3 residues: CASSFGQGLDYEQYF. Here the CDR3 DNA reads TGCGCCAGCAGCTTTGGGCAGGGGTTAGACTACGAGCAGTACTTC.